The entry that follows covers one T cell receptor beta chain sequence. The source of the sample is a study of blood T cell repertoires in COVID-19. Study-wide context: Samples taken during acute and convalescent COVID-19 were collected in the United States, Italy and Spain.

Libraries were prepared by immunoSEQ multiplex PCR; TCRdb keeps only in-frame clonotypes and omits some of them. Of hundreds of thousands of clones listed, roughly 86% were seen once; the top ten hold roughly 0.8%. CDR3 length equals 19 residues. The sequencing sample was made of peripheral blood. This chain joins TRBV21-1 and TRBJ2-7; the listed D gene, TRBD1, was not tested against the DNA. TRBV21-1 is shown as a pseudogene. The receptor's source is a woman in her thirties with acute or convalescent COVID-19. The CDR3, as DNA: TGTGCCAGCAGCAAAGTGGTGTGGTGGGCGACAGAGGCTTATTACGAGCAGTACTTC. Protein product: CASSKVVWWATEAYYEQYF.